These 6 T cell receptor beta chains share one sample of origin, sequenced in a study of T cell clones after liver transplantation. Only in-frame clones appear in the TCRdb table, and some are missing; sequencing was by immunoSEQ multiplex PCR. The table shows tens of thousands of clones, with around four fifths occurring only once. Sequencing was performed on CD4+ T cells from blood, taken at the 22-month timepoint. These receptors were collected from a human patient who received a liver transplant. Some T cells may be transferred from the graft donor.

V is TRBV19 and J is TRBJ1-1, with 8 positions matching TRBD1. V was clipped by 6 bases and J by 1 base; unmatched bases: 4. Looked up from germline, CDR1 is LNHDA and CDR2 is SQIVND (reference sequence). The CDR3 has 14 residues. The CDR3 sequence: CASRLGTGNTEAFF. The CDR3 DNA is TGTGCCAGTAGGTTAGGGACAGGGAACACTGAAGCTTTCTTT.

The chain is built from TRBV5-1 and TRBJ1-5; D not resolved. Looked up from germline, CDR1 is SGHRS and CDR2 is YFSETQ. Trimming took off 0 bases at V and 1 base at J, with 5 bases between the two ends. The CDR3 spans 14 residues. The CDR3 sequence: CASSLAESNQPQHF. The DNA of the CDR3 is TGCGCCAGCAGCTTGGCCGAGAGCAATCAGCCCCAGCATTTT.

V usage is TRBV12-2 and J usage is TRBJ2-1; the D call TRBD2 from the table was never checked on the DNA. TRBV12-2 is noted as a pseudogene. This CDR3 is 14 amino acids long. The CDR3 region is CASRLALRGNEQFF. DNA of the CDR3: TGTGCAAGTCGCTTAGCGTTACGGGGCAATGAGCAGTTCTTC.

The chain recombines TRBV6-5 with TRBJ2-1, with 7 bases identical to TRBD2. The germline gives CDR1 MNHEY, CDR2 SVGAGI. The CDR3 length is 15 residues. V trimming: 8 bases; J trimming: 0 bases; junction bases outside the gene matches: 7. This CDR3 is CASRGSGGSYNEQFF. The CDR3 DNA reads as TGTGCCAGCCGGGGGTCGGGGGGCTCCTACAATGAGCAGTTCTTC.

In regard to this clone: A read error may be the cause here, since a much bigger clone is one base away. As DNA, the CDR3 is TGTGCCAGCGGCATCCCCGGCGGACAGGGAACTGAAGCTTTCTTT. Encoded protein: CASGIPGGQGTEAFF. This sequence joins TRBV7-2 and TRBJ1-1; 8 bases match TRBD1. The ends lost 8 bases at V and 5 bases at J; junction bases unmatched: 13. This CDR3 has 15 residues. The germline V gene has CDR1 SGHTA and CDR2 FQGNSA.

V usage is TRBV5-5 and J usage is TRBJ1-1; possibly TRBD1 for D (6 bases). Germline CDR1 SGHKS, CDR2 YYEKEE (reference sequence). V was cut by 3 bases and J by 4 bases, with 19 bases left in between. The CDR3 sequence is 16 residues long. CDR3 bases: TGTGCCAGCAGCTGGGACGGAGGGGGGCTTGGCACTGAAGCTTTCTTT. Translated: CASSWDGGGLGTEAFF. Using reference TRBV5-5 and TRBJ1-1 for the parts outside the CDR3, the full variable domain is DAGVTQSPTHLIKTRGQQVTLRCSPISGHKSVSWYQQVLGQGPQFIFQYYEKEERGRGNFPDRFSARQFPNYSSELNVNALLLGDSALYLCASSWDGGGLGTEAFFGQGTRLTVV.